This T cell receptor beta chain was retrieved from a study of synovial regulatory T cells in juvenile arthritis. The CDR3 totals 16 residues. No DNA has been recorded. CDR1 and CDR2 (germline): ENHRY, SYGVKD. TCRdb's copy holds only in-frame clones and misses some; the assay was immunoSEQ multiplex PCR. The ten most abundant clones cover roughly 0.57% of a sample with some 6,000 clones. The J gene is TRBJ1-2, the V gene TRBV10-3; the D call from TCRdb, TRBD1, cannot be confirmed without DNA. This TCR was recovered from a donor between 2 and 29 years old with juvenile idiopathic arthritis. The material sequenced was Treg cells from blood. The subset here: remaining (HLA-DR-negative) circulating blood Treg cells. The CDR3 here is CAISESALDRTHGYTF.